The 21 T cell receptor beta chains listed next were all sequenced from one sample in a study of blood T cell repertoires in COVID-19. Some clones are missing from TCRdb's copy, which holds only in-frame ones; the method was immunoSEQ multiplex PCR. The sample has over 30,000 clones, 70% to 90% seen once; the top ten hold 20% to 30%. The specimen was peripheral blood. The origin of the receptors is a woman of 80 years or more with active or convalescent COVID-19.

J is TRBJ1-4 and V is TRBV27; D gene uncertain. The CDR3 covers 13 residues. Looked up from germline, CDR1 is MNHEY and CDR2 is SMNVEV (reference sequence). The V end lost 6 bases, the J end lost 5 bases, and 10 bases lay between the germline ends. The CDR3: CASSSVANEKLFF. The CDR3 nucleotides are TGTGCCAGCAGCTCTGTCGCGAATGAAAAACTGTTTTTT.

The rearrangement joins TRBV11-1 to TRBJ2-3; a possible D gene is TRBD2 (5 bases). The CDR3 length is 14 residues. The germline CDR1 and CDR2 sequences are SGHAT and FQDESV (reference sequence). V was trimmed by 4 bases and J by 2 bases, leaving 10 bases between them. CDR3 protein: CASSSRDFTDTQYF. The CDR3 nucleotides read TGTGCCAGCAGCTCCCGGGATTTCACAGATACGCAGTATTTT.

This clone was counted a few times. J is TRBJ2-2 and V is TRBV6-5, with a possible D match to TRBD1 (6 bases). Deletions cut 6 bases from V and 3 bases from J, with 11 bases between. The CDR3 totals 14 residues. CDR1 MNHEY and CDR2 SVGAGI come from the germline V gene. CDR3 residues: CASRRRTDTGELFF. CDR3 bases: TGTGCCAGCAGACGACGGACAGACACCGGGGAGCTGTTTTTT.

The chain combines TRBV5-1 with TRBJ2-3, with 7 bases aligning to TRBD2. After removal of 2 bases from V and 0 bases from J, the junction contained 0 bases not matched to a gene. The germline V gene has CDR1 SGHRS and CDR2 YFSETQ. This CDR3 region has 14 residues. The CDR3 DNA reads TGCGCCAGCAGCTTAGCGGGGAGCACAGATACGCAGTATTTT. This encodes CASSLAGSTDTQYF.

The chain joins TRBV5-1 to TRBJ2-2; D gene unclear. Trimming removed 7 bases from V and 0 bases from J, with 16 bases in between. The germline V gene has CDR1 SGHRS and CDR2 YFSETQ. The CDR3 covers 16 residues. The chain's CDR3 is CASHYGELTNTGELFF. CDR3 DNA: TGCGCCAGCCATTACGGAGAACTGACGAACACCGGGGAGCTGTTTTTT.

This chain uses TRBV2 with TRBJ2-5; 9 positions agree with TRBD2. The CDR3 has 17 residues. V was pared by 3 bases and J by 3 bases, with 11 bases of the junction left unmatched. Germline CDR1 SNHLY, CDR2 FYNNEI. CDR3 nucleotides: TGTGCCAGCAGTGATTACGTGCTCGCGGGGGGGGAAGAGACCCAGTACTTC. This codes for CASSDYVLAGGEETQYF.

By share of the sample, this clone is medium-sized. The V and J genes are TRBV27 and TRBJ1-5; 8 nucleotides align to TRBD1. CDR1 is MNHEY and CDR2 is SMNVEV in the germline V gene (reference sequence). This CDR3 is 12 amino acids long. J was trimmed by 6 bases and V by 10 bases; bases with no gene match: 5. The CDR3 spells CATRQGSQPQHF. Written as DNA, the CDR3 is TGTGCCACCAGACAGGGGTCTCAGCCCCAGCATTTT.

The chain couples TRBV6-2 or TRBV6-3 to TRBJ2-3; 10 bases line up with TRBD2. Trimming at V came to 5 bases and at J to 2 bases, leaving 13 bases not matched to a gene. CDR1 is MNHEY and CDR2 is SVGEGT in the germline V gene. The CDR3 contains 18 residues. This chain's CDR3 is CASSGGTSVFPSTDTQYF. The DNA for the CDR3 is TGTGCCAGCAGTGGCGGGACTAGCGTTTTTCCCTCCACAGATACGCAGTATTTT.

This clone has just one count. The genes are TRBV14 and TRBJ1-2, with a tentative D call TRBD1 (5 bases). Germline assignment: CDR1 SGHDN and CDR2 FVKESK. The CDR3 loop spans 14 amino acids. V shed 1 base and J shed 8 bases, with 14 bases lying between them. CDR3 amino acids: CASSQGTGVGGYTF. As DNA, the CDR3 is TGTGCCAGCAGCCAAGGGACGGGGGTCGGGGGCTACACCTTC.

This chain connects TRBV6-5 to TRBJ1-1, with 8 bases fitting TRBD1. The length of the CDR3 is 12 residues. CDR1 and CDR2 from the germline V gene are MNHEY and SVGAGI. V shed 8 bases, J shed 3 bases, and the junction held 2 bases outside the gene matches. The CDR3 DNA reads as TGTGCCAGCCAGGGGGCGTACACTGAAGCTTTCTTT. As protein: CASQGAYTEAFF.

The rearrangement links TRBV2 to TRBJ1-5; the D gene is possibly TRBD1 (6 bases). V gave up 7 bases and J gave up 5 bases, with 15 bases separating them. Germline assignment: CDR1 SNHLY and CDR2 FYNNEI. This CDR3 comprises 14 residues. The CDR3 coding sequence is TGTGCCAGCAAAAAGGGGGGGCGCGATCAGCCCCAGCATTTT. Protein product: CASKKGGRDQPQHF.

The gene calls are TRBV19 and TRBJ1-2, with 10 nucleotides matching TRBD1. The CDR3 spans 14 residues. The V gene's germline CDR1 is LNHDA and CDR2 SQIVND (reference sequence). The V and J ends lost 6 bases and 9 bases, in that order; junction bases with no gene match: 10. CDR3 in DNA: TGTGCCAGTAGCAGAGGACAGGGGGGGAATCGCTACACCTTC. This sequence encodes CASSRGQGGNRYTF.

The CDR3 loop is CATSDSDRPREAFF. DNA of the CDR3: TGTGCCACCAGTGATTCGGACAGACCCAGAGAAGCTTTCTTT. V is TRBV24-1 and J is TRBJ1-1, with D maybe TRBD1 (6 bases). The germline CDR1 and CDR2 sequences are KGHDR and SFDVKD. Trimming shortened V by 2 bases and J by 8 bases, and 14 bases separated the two germline ends. The CDR3 loop spans 14 amino acids.

CDR3 DNA sequence: TGTGCCAGTAGTGGCATCCGAACTAGCGGAAAAGAGACCCAGTACTTC. Amino acid sequence: CASSGIRTSGKETQYF. The V call is TRBV19, the J call TRBJ2-5; 8 bases are a match to TRBD2. Trimming removed 5 bases from V and 3 bases from J; junction bases left unmatched: 11. The CDR3 loop spans 16 amino acids. Germline-derived CDR1 and CDR2 are LNHDA and SQIVND (reference sequence).

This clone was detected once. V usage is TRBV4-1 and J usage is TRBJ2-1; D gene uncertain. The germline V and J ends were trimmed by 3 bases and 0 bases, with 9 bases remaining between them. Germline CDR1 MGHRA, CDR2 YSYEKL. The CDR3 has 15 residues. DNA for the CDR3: TGCGCCAGCAGCCAGGGCAAAAGCTCCTACAATGAGCAGTTCTTC. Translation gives CASSQGKSSYNEQFF.

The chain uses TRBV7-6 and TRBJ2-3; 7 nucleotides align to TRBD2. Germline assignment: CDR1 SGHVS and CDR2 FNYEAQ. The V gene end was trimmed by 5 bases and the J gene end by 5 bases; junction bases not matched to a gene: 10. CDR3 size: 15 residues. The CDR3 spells CASSPLIPSGDTQYF. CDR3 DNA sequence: TGTGCCAGCAGCCCACTTATTCCTAGCGGAGATACGCAGTATTTT.

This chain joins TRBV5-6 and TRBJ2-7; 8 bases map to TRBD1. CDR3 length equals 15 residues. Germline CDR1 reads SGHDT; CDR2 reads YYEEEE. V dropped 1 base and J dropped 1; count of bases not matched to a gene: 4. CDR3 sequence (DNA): TGTGCCAGCAGCTTGCCGGACAGGGCGTCCTACGAGCAGTACTTC. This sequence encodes CASSLPDRASYEQYF.

In DNA, the CDR3 is TGTGCCAGCAGGCCGGGACAAAACAATGAGCAGTTCTTC. Its protein product is CASRPGQNNEQFF. The chain has TRBV11-1 and TRBJ2-1; the D gene is possibly TRBD1 (6 bases). The CDR3 sequence is 13 residues long. The germline V gene encodes CDR1 SGHAT and CDR2 FQDESV (reference sequence). Trimming stripped 6 bases from V and 5 bases from J, with 11 bases between.

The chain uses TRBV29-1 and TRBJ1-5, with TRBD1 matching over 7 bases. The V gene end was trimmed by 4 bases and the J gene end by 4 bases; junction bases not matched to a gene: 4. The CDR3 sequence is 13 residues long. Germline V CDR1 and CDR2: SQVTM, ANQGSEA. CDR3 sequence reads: CSVAVGQNQPQHF. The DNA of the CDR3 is TGCAGCGTTGCGGTGGGACAGAATCAGCCCCAGCATTTT.

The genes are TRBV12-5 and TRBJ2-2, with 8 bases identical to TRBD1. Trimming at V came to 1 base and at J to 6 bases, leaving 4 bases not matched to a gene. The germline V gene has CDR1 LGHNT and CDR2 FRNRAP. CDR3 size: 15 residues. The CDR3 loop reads CASGLGTGGPGELFF. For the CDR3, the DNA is TGTGCTAGTGGTTTGGGTACAGGGGGGCCCGGGGAGCTGTTTTTT.

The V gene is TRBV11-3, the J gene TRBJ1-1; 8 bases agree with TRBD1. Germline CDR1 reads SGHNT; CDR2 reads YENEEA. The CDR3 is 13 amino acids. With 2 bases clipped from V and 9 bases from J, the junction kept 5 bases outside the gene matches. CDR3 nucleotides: TGTGCCAGCAGCTTAACCGGGACAGGAAAAGCTTTCTTT. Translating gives CASSLTGTGKAFF.